This section outlines one T cell receptor beta chain sequence together with its context. This clonotype has a count of ten or more. No qualities accompany the bases; no much larger clone lies one base away. This record comes from a study of T cells after yellow fever vaccination (dated by TCRdb to the late 2010s). In terms of the full investigation: Staining for CD3, CD45RA, CCR7 and CD95 was used to sort memory subsets (EM, EMRA, CM and Tscm) on a BD FACS Aria III. The SMART-Seq v4 Ultra Low Input RNA kit was used to prepare libraries from fractions with low cell numbers. Bulk TCR alpha and beta repertoires were sequenced longitudinally to track T-cell clones before and after primary and booster YFV17D yellow fever vaccination. The cohort comprised two healthy male donors, one aged 18 to 30 and one aged 30 to 40 years. Bulk PBMC replicates and cell subsets were isolated from blood drawn at multiple timepoints before and after both primary and secondary immunization. Memory subsets were sorted on days 0, 15 and 45 and at 18 months following primary vaccination, and on days 0, 15 and 45 following the 30-year booster. The study at large found these results: After the booster, most clones that had expanded after primary vaccination were detected again (over 95% of CD4 and around 88% of CD8), suggesting broad maintenance of memory. A small fraction of clonotypes appeared in both the CD4 and CD8 compartments, likely as a result of convergent recombination. Compared with the primary T-cell response, the secondary T-cell response was faster but weaker, reaching its peak on day 5 rather than on day 15. In the sorted memory subsets on day 0, nearly all vaccine-responding clonotypes were below the level of detection. Computational filtering was required because FACS-sorted repertoires could contain abundant contaminating clonotypes from the bulk population. Only a couple of donors were included in the study, so the extent to which the findings can be generalized is limited.

Reading the label with the study, this specimen's treatment or condition is: live attenuated yellow fever vaccine strain. A standard Ficoll-Paque protocol was used to isolate PBMCs from peripheral blood. RNA from sorted memory subsets was extracted with the RNeasy Micro Kit. TCR cDNA was synthesized by 5'RACE template switching, through which a universal primer site and unique molecular identifiers were introduced. cDNA synthesis was primed from both the TCR alpha and TCR beta constant segments. Libraries were amplified in two PCR steps, with sample barcodes and sequencing adapters added in the second step. Sequencing of libraries was performed on Illumina HiSeq 2500 (2x100 bp) or NovaSeq (2x150 bp). The original methods were these. Reads were demultiplexed and collapsed into UMI consensus sequences with MIGEC, and V(D)J alignment was performed with MiXCR. Using edgeR on replicate PBMC samples, clonotypes were called vaccine-responding if FDR was below 0.01 and the log2 fold change was above 5 up to day 15. Each bulk clonotype received a CD4 or CD8 identity based on whether the sequenced CD4 or CD8 repertoire contained that clonotype at higher abundance. Clonotype frequencies in memory subsets were weighted by FACS-sorted cell numbers to estimate each clone's distribution across memory phenotypes. The public reads were run again by TCRdb, first through fastp at Q25 and then through MiXCR, and only productive beta chains were kept. For every CDR3 protein sequence, its rows merge into one entry that carries the most common genes and DNA. V and J calls and clone size were set by TCRdb, not the authors. Within this sample are over 35,000 distinct CDR3 sequences, with about 6.3% of them counted one time only. More than 9% of the sample is held by the ten biggest clonotypes.

The CDR3 runs 13 residues from the cysteine to the phenylalanine. Only the CDR3 DNA is retained, 39 bases long and in frame from the first base. CDR1 and CDR2, looked up from the germline V gene, are KGHSH and LQKENI. V loses 0 bases of germline sequence and J loses 4 bases, and the interval between the two ends is 6 bases. Rearrangement joined TRBV18 to TRBJ2-5; TRBD2 is possibly the D segment (6 matching bases). Sequences were derived from PBMCs, either bulk or a sorted T-cell subset (CD4+, CD8+, memory, or dextramer-sorted; not recorded which), sampled 45 days after the yellow fever booster vaccination. This sequence originates from a man aged 30 to 39 who received the YFV17D yellow fever vaccine. The CDR3 protein is CASSPPGGETQYF. In nucleotides, the sequence is TGTGCCAGCTCACCACCGGGGGGAGAGACCCAGTACTTC.